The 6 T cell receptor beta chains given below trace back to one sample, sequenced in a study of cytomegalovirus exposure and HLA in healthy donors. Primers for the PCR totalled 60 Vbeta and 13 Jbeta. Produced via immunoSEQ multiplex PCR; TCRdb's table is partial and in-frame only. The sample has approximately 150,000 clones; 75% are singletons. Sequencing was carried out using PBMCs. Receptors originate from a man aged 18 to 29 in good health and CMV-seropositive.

This chain's CDR3 is CASSRFVGQGTGELFF. The CDR3 DNA follows: TGTGCCAGCTCTAGATTTGTGGGACAGGGAACCGGGGAGCTGTTTTTT. The rearrangement joins TRBV27 to TRBJ2-2; 9 bases are a match to TRBD1. CDR3 length: 16 amino acids. Germline assignment: CDR1 MNHEY and CDR2 SMNVEV (reference sequence). V was pared by 8 bases and J by 5 bases, with 12 bases of the junction left unmatched.

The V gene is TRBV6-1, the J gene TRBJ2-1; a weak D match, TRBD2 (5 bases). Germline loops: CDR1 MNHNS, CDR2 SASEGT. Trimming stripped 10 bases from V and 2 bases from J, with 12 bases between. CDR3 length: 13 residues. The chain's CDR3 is CATGVEAYNEQFF. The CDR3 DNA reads TGTGCCACCGGGGTGGAAGCCTACAATGAGCAGTTCTTC.

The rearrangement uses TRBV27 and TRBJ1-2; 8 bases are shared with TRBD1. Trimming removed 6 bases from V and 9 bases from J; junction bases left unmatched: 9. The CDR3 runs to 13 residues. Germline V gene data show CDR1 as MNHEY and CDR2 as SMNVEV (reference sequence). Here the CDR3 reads CASRSTGTGSYTF. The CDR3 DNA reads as TGTGCCAGCAGATCAACCGGGACAGGAAGCTACACCTTC.

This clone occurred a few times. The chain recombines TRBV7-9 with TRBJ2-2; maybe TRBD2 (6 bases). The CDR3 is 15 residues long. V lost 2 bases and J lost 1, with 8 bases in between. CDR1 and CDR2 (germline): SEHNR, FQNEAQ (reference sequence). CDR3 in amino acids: CASSLWGLNTGELFF. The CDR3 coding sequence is TGTGCCAGCAGCTTATGGGGACTGAACACCGGGGAGCTGTTTTTT.

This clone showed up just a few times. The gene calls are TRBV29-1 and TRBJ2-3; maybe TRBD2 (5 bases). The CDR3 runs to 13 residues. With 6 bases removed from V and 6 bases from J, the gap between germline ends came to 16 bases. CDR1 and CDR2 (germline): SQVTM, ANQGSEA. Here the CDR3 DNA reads TGCAGCGTGGCCCGGAATCAGCGGGATACGCAGTATTTT. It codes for CSVARNQRDTQYF.

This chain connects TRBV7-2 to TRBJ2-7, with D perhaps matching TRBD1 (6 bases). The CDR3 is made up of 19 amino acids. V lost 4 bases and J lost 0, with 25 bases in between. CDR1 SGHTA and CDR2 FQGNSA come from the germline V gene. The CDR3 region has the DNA TGTGCCAGCAGCTCTCACGCCCCGGGACGCAAGGGGGTCTCCTACGAGCAGTACTTC. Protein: CASSSHAPGRKGVSYEQYF.